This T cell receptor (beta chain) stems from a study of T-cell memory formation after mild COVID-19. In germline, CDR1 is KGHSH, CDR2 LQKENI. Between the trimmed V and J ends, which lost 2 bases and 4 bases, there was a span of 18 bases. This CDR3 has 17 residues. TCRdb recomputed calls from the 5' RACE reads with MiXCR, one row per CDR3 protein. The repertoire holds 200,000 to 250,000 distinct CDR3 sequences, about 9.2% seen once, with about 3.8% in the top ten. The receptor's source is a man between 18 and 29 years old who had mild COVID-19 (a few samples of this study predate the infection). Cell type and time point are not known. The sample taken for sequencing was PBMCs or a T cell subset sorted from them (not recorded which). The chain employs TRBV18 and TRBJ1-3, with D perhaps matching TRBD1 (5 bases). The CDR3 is CASSPSNRKMRGNTIYF. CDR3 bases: TGTGCCAGCTCACCATCCAACAGGAAAATGCGGGGAAACACCATATATTTT.